These T cell receptor beta chains were read from a single sample in a study of regulatory T cells in long-lasting Graves disease. TCRdb re-called the multiplex PCR reads with MiXCR, one entry per CDR3 protein. The table includes 430,000 or so distinct CDR3 sequences, roughly 21% detected once. Sequences were derived from peripheral blood mononuclear cells (PBMCs), sampled when the disease was refractory, from a patient treated with antithyroid drugs. These receptors were obtained from a female donor with Graves disease. The CDR3 runs from the conserved cysteine through the conserved F or W. The D gene is left open where the match is weak. Not all rows give a size; the values are once, few, many and, for expanded clones, a class.

J gene,D gene,V gene,clone size,CDR3 DNA,CDR3 protein
TRBJ1-1,-,TRBV28,many,TGTGCCAGCAGTTCGACAGGCTGGAACACTGAAGCTTTCTTT,CASSSTGWNTEAFF
TRBJ1-5,TRBD1,TRBV20-1,many,TGCAGTGCTCCCCAGGGGGCTTTAAATCAGCCCCAGCATTTT,CSAPQGALNQPQHF
TRBJ1-5,-,TRBV5-4,-,TGTGCCTCCTCCCTTTGGGGAGGGAATCAGCCCCAGCATTTT,CASSLWGGNQPQHF
TRBJ1-4,-,TRBV28,many,TGTGCCAGCAGTGGTCTGGGGAAAAAACTGTTTTTT,CASSGLGKKLFF
TRBJ2-7,TRBD2,TRBV20-1,many,TGCAGTGCTAGAGATCTTGATGGAAATCTCTGGGCGGGAGGGCCTCCTTACTACGAGCAGTACTTC,CSARDLDGNLWAGGPPYYEQYF
TRBJ1-1,-,TRBV12-3/TRBV12-4,many,TGTGCCAGCAGTTTGGCACAGCTTGAAGCTTTCTTT,CASSLAQLEAFF
TRBJ1-1,-,TRBV6-1,few,TGTGCCAGCAGTGAGAGGTTTGGCACTGAAGCTTTCTTT,CASSERFGTEAFF
TRBJ1-1,-,TRBV5-1,-,TGCGCCAGCAGCCGGAACTTTGGACAACCGAACACTGAAGCTTTCTTT,CASSRNFGQPNTEAFF
TRBJ2-2,-,TRBV5-1,few,TGCGCCAGCAGCTTCAAGACCGGAGGGAACACCGGGGAGCTGTTTTTT,CASSFKTGGNTGELFF
TRBJ2-5,TRBD1,TRBV10-3,many,TGTGCCATCACCTCGGGACAGGGTGGGCAAGAGACCCAGTACTTC,CAITSGQGGQETQYF
TRBJ1-2,TRBD1,TRBV6-5,few,TGTGCCAGCAGTTACCGAGTTGACAGGGGGTATGGCTATGGCTACACCTTC,CASSYRVDRGYGYGYTF
TRBJ2-5,-,TRBV20-1,many,TGCAGTGCTAGAGGGCTACCAACGTACCAAGAGACCCAGTACTTC,CSARGLPTYQETQYF
TRBJ2-3,TRBD1,TRBV10-3,-,TGTGCCATCAGAAGGGACAGATCCACAGATACGCAGTATTTT,CAIRRDRSTDTQYF
TRBJ1-6,-,TRBV4-1,few,TGCGCCAGCAGCCAAGCGGCTGATTCACCCCTCCACTTT,CASSQAADSPLHF
TRBJ2-2,-,TRBV7-8,many,TGTGCCAGCAGCCCTGCGGGGTTCACGAACACCGGGGAGCTGTTTTTT,CASSPAGFTNTGELFF
TRBJ1-6,TRBD1,TRBV5-1,-,TGCGCCAGCAGCTTGTCACAGGGGATCAATTCACCCCTCCACTTT,CASSLSQGINSPLHF
TRBJ2-5,TRBD2,TRBV3-1,few,TGTGCCAGCAGCCAAGTCTCCCCGGGTCGCGGGAGGGCCGGGGAGACCCAGTACTTC,CASSQVSPGRGRAGETQYF
TRBJ2-7,-,TRBV10-3,-,TGTGCCATCAGTGGTATTCGCTACGAGCAGTACTTC,CAISGIRYEQYF
TRBJ2-1,-,TRBV7-3,-,TGTGCCAGCAGCCCAGGGAAAATGGTTGGGGGCTCTGGCTCCTACAATGAGCAGTTCTTC,CASSPGKMVGGSGSYNEQFF
TRBJ2-5,TRBD2,TRBV20-1,few,TGCAGTGCCAGTACTAGCGGGCGAGCCGGTGGAGAGACCCAGTACTTC,CSASTSGRAGGETQYF
TRBJ2-2,TRBD1,TRBV30,-,TGTGCCTGGAGTCGGGACAGGGGGCTTACCGGGGAGCTGTTTTTT,CAWSRDRGLTGELFF
TRBJ1-5,TRBD1,TRBV6-1,few,TGTGCCAGCAAGGGGGCCCTAAATCAGCCCCAGCATTTT,CASKGALNQPQHF
TRBJ1-4,TRBD1,TRBV5-1,-,TGTGCCAGCAGCTGGGACAGGGCGCAAGAAAAACTGTTTTTT,CASSWDRAQEKLFF
TRBJ2-5,TRBD2,TRBV5-6,many,TGTGCCAGCAGCTCCCAAGGACTAGCGGAAGAGACCCAGTACTTC,CASSSQGLAEETQYF
TRBJ2-4,TRBD1,TRBV29-1,-,TGCAGCGTCTCGACAGGGTTATCATTAGCCAAAAACATTCAGTACTTC,CSVSTGLSLAKNIQYF
TRBJ2-1,-,TRBV7-3,few,TGTGCCAGCAGCCCGGGGGGCAGGGGGCAATACAATGAGCAGTTCTTC,CASSPGGRGQYNEQFF
TRBJ1-1,-,TRBV25-1,few,TGTGCCGGGAGTTTGGTCACTGAAGCTTTCTTT,CAGSLVTEAFF
TRBJ2-7,-,TRBV29-1,-,TGCAGCGCCCATGATACTCGGAGCTACGAGCAGTACTTC,CSAHDTRSYEQYF
TRBJ2-1,-,TRBV30,-,TGTGCCTGGAGTCCCCGACCGGGTAGCGAGCAGTTCTTC,CAWSPRPGSEQFF
TRBJ2-7,TRBD2,TRBV3-1,-,TGTGCCAGCAGCCAAGTTAGCGGGAGGAAGCTATACGAGCAGTACTTC,CASSQVSGRKLYEQYF
TRBJ1-4,-,TRBV28,many,TGTGCCAGCAGTTCGGACAGACCAACTAATGAAAAACTGTTTTTT,CASSSDRPTNEKLFF
TRBJ2-5,-,TRBV7-9,-,TGTGCCAGCAGCTTCTTCGGGAGCTTGGAGGAGACCCAGTACTTC,CASSFFGSLEETQYF
TRBJ1-3,-,TRBV28,-,TGTGCCAGCATCGAGGCAGGGCAAGGAAACACCATATATTTT,CASIEAGQGNTIYF
TRBJ2-7,-,TRBV6-2/TRBV6-3,few,TGTGCCAGCAGTTACTCGAAAACCCCAGGGGCGGCCGATTTCTACGAGCAGTACTTC,CASSYSKTPGAADFYEQYF
TRBJ2-7,TRBD2,TRBV5-6,-,TGTGCCAGCAGCTTGGCCAGGCCTAGCGGCTACGAGCAGTACTTC,CASSLARPSGYEQYF
TRBJ2-5,TRBD1,TRBV28,many,TGTGCCAGCATTACAGAGGGGGCTGTGGACCAAGAGACCCAGTACTTC,CASITEGAVDQETQYF
TRBJ2-7,TRBD2,TRBV30,few,TGTGCCTGGAGTTCGGCTAGCGGAGCGAACGAGCAGTACTTC,CAWSSASGANEQYF
TRBJ1-6,-,TRBV4-1,-,TGCGCCAGCAGCTTTCGTCGCGGGAATTCACCCCTCCACTTT,CASSFRRGNSPLHF
TRBJ2-5,TRBD1,TRBV20-1,-,TGCAGTGCTGGGGCAGGGGGACAGGGATCGGAGACCCAGTACTTC,CSAGAGGQGSETQYF
TRBJ2-7,TRBD2,TRBV28,many,TGTGCCAGCACCACTCCTAGCGGGGGGTCCTACGAGCAGTACTTC,CASTTPSGGSYEQYF
TRBJ2-7,TRBD1,TRBV25-1,-,TGTGCCAGCAGTGAATGGGACGACAGGGGCTACGAGCAGTACTTC,CASSEWDDRGYEQYF
TRBJ1-2,-,TRBV6-1,many,TGTGCCAGCAGTGTCGGCAGGGGATGGGACTATGGCTACACCTTC,CASSVGRGWDYGYTF
TRBJ2-5,TRBD2,TRBV6-2/TRBV6-3,many,TGTGCCAGCAGTAACTATCGGGGCGGGAGTCACCGCGGGGAGACCCAGTACTTC,CASSNYRGGSHRGETQYF
TRBJ2-2,-,TRBV30,-,TGTGCCTGGAGTATGTGGGGGAGTGGGGCCGGGGAGCTGTTTTTT,CAWSMWGSGAGELFF
TRBJ1-2,TRBD1,TRBV20-1,-,TGCAGTGCTGGGACAGGGTCTCAGAACTATGGCTACACCTTC,CSAGTGSQNYGYTF
TRBJ1-5,-,TRBV28,-,TGTGCCAGTCGGGGCCCTAATCAGCCCCAGCATTTT,CASRGPNQPQHF
TRBJ2-7,-,TRBV5-4,-,TGTGCCAGCAGCTTGGGTGGGAAAACGGGCGAGCAGTACTTC,CASSLGGKTGEQYF
TRBJ2-7,TRBD2,TRBV13,-,TGTGCCAGCAGCCCCCGACTAGCGGGAAGCTCCTACGAGCAGTACTTC,CASSPRLAGSSYEQYF
TRBJ2-1,TRBD2,TRBV6-4,many,TGTGCCAGCAGTGACGGAGCGGGAGATTACAATGAGCAGTTCTTC,CASSDGAGDYNEQFF
TRBJ2-1,-,TRBV27,-,TGTGCCAGCAGAAAGGGATATCATGGAGATGAGCAGTTCTTC,CASRKGYHGDEQFF
TRBJ2-1,TRBD2,TRBV30,once,TGTGCCTGGAATCTCTTGTCTAGCGGGTACAATGAGCAGTTCTTC,CAWNLLSSGYNEQFF
TRBJ1-2,TRBD1,TRBV6-1,many,TGTGCCAGCAGCCTAGTCGGGGTTTATGGGACAGCGCTGGATGGCTACACCTTC,CASSLVGVYGTALDGYTF
TRBJ2-5,TRBD1,TRBV25-1,many,TGTGCCAGCAGTGAATCGACAGGGGGACAAGAGACCCAGTACTTC,CASSESTGGQETQYF
TRBJ1-6,-,TRBV19,-,TGTGCCAGTAGCCCCGAGGGCCGAAATTCACCCCTCCACTTT,CASSPEGRNSPLHF
TRBJ2-7,-,TRBV6-1,-,TGTGCCAGCAGTGAAGAGATGTACGAGCAGTACTTC,CASSEEMYEQYF
TRBJ2-5,-,TRBV3-1,many,TGTGCCAGCAGCTCGGACGGGGCGCCAGAGACCCAGTACTTC,CASSSDGAPETQYF
TRBJ1-5,-,TRBV4-2,once,TGTGCCAGCAGCCAAGAGGCCCATTGGGATCAGCCCCAGCATTTT,CASSQEAHWDQPQHF